This T cell receptor beta chain appears in the sequencing data of a study of cytomegalovirus exposure and HLA in healthy donors. Study findings and constraints: On later analysis, the bulk of CMV-associated TCR beta chains appeared to be HLA-restricted. Most TCR sequences were seen very rarely across donors, but some public TCRs occurred in many. Cytomegalovirus-associated TCR beta chains were listed, numbering under 200. Donors were assumed by presence/absence analyses to have roughly uniform sequencing depth.

A remark on this clone: The antigen is unknown.

CDR1 and CDR2 from the germline V gene are SGHTA and FQGNSA. This CDR3 has 13 residues. V was pared by 5 bases and J by 8 bases, with 15 bases between. Primers for the PCR totalled 60 Vbeta and 13 Jbeta. The protocol was immunoSEQ multiplex PCR, while the TCRdb copy is restricted to in-frame clones and leaves out a portion. The sample contains 150,000 to 250,000 clones, around three quarters of which appear only once. This clonotype was sampled from a woman aged 25 to 39 in good health and CMV-seropositive. The chain links TRBV7-2 to TRBJ1-2; weak D call: TRBD1 (6 bases). The sample was PBMCs. The CDR3 is CASSANQGRGYTF. The DNA for the CDR3 is TGTGCCAGCAGCGCGAACCAGGGGAGAGGCTACACCTTC.